Shown below are 20 T cell receptor beta chains from a single sample sequenced in a study of cytomegalovirus exposure and HLA in healthy donors. The study ran its PCR with 60 Vbeta and 13 Jbeta primers. Produced via immunoSEQ multiplex PCR; TCRdb's table is partial and in-frame only. This table has roughly 120,000 clones, over 75% appearing once. Specimen: PBMCs. These receptors originate from a human donor in good health.

The chain joins TRBV19 to TRBJ1-2; D remains unclear. V shed 5 bases and J shed 5 bases, with 18 bases lying between them. Germline CDR1 is LNHDA and CDR2 is SQIVND (reference sequence). The CDR3 totals 15 residues. The CDR3 is CASSAIPGSTYGYTF. CDR3 bases: TGTGCCAGTAGTGCCATCCCGGGTTCCACTTATGGCTACACCTTC.

Here the CDR3 DNA reads TGTGCCAGCAGCTTGGGGCAGGGACTGGTCTACGAGCAGTACTTC. As protein: CASSLGQGLVYEQYF. J is TRBJ2-7 and V is TRBV5-4, with D possibly matching TRBD2 (6 bases). Germline V lookup: CDR1 SGHNT, CDR2 YYREEE (reference sequence). V dropped 0 bases and J dropped 3 bases, with 13 bases sitting between them. The CDR3 contains 15 residues.

This clone was observed a handful of times. Other nucleotide sequences from this sample produce the same CDR3. V and J are TRBV11-2 and TRBJ2-2; the match to TRBD2 covers 8 bases. The CDR3 extends over 15 amino acids. Germline-derived CDR1 and CDR2 are SGHAT and FQNNGV. V shed 1 base and J 5 bases; nucleotides not matched to a gene: 3. For the CDR3, the DNA is TGTGCCAGCAGCTTAGTCGCTAGCGGGACCGGGGAGCTGTTTTTT. This codes for CASSLVASGTGELFF. Complete variable domain (other parts from reference TRBV11-2 and TRBJ2-2): EAGVAQSPRYKIIEKRQSVAFWCNPISGHATLYWYQQILGQGPKLLIQFQNNGVVDDSQLPKDRFSAERLKGVDSTLKIQPAKLEDSAVYLCASSLVASGTGELFFGEGSRLTVL.

J is TRBJ2-7 and V is TRBV2; possibly TRBD1 for D (6 bases). V was clipped by 10 bases and J by 5 bases, with 18 bases between them. The germline V gene encodes CDR1 SNHLY and CDR2 FYNNEI. The CDR3 sequence is 13 residues long. Written as DNA, the CDR3 is TGTGCCACCACTTCGGACAGAACCCACGAGCAGTACTTC. Protein: CATTSDRTHEQYF.

The gene calls are TRBV11-3 and TRBJ1-1, with 8 bases matching TRBD1. Germline V lookup: CDR1 SGHNT, CDR2 YENEEA. V shed 5 bases, J shed 7 bases, and the junction held 3 bases outside the gene matches. The CDR3 has 12 amino acids. The CDR3 spells CASSPGQGEAFF. The CDR3 DNA follows: TGTGCCAGCAGCCCTGGACAGGGTGAAGCTTTCTTT.

V is TRBV5-4 and J is TRBJ2-3; 11 bases fit TRBD2. The CDR3 is made up of 17 amino acids. J gave up 1 base and V 4 bases, and 8 bases lay outside the gene matches. Germline CDR1 SGHNT, CDR2 YYREEE (reference sequence). CDR3 protein: CASSRAGLAGGTDTQYF. Written as DNA, the CDR3 is TGTGCCAGCAGCCGTGCCGGACTAGCGGGCGGCACAGATACGCAGTATTTT.

The CDR3 reads CASSDGGGRGSSGNTIYF. CDR3 nucleotides: TGTGCCAGCAGTGACGGTGGCGGCAGGGGGAGCTCTGGAAACACCATATATTTT. The chain uses TRBV6-1 and TRBJ1-3, with 7 bases lining up with TRBD1. V dropped 3 bases and J dropped 0; count of bases not matched to a gene: 11. Germline values: CDR1 MNHNS, CDR2 SASEGT. The CDR3 has 18 residues.

CDR3 amino acids: CASSLTRDSPYEQYF. Here the CDR3 DNA reads TGTGCCAGCAGTTTAACCCGGGACAGCCCCTACGAGCAGTACTTC. This chain uses TRBV27 with TRBJ2-7; 7 bases are a match to TRBD1. The CDR3 is 15 residues long. Germline CDR1 reads MNHEY; CDR2 reads SMNVEV (reference sequence). V lost 2 bases and J lost 2; bases outside the gene matches: 6.

Points on this clone: Within the sample, other DNA sequences also encode this same CDR3. The chain recombines TRBV28 with TRBJ1-5; the match to TRBD1 covers 7 bases. Germline CDR1 reads MDHEN; CDR2 reads SYDVKM. The CDR3 extends over 16 amino acids. The V segment lost 4 bases and the J segment 7 bases; nucleotides outside the gene matches: 13. CDR3 residues: CASSSPADRANQPQHF. For the CDR3, the DNA is TGTGCCAGCAGTTCCCCCGCCGACAGGGCGAACCAGCCCCAGCATTTT.

The chain has TRBV6-4 and TRBJ2-1; TRBD2 aligns across 8 bases. The V and J ends lost 4 bases and 7 bases, in that order; junction bases with no gene match: 6. CDR3 length: 14 residues. The germline CDR1 and CDR2 sequences are MRHNA and SNTAGT. The CDR3 coding sequence is TGTGCCAGCAGTGTTCGGGAGGGGGGAAATGAGCAGTTCTTC. It encodes CASSVREGGNEQFF.

V is TRBV27 and J is TRBJ1-1; D gene ambiguous. The ends were cut back, 5 bases at V and 0 bases at J, with 16 bases in the middle. Germline loops: CDR1 MNHEY, CDR2 SMNVEV (reference sequence). There are 16 residues in the CDR3. CDR3 residues: CASSRAGSLMNTEAFF. DNA for the CDR3: TGTGCCAGCAGTCGAGCAGGTAGTTTGATGAACACTGAAGCTTTCTTT.

V gene TRBV18 combines with J gene TRBJ1-1; perhaps TRBD1 as D (6 bases). The CDR3 extends over 13 amino acids. V lost 5 bases to trimming and J lost 4 bases, with 11 bases between them. CDR1 is KGHSH, CDR2 LQKENI, per germline. The CDR3 region has the DNA TGTGCCAGCTCATTATTGGGGGCCACTGAAGCTTTCTTT. Protein product: CASSLLGATEAFF. The whole variable domain, remainder taken from reference TRBV18 and TRBJ1-1, is NAGVMQNPRHLVRRRGQEARLRCSPMKGHSHVYWYRQLPEEGLKFMVYLQKENIIDESGMPKERFSAEFPKEGPSILRIQQVVRGDSAAYFCASSLLGATEAFFGQGTRLTVV.

The chain combines TRBV19 with TRBJ2-7, with unresolved D. Per germline, CDR1 LNHDA and CDR2 SQIVND (reference sequence). This CDR3 is built from 17 residues. V lost 4 bases, J lost 4 bases, and 23 bases lay in between. The CDR3 sequence: CASSTSPLIGVAYEQYF. As DNA, the CDR3 is TGTGCCAGTAGTACCTCCCCCTTGATTGGTGTTGCGTACGAGCAGTACTTC.

In this sample, this clone turned up once. The V call is TRBV5-1, the J call TRBJ2-6, with TRBD2 matching over 7 bases. This CDR3 region has 17 residues. V shed 1 base, J shed 1 base, and the junction held 5 bases outside the gene matches. Per germline, CDR1 SGHRS and CDR2 YFSETQ. In nucleotides, the CDR3 is TGCGCCAGCAGCTTGATCGGGGGAGGGTCTGGGGCCAACGTCCTGACTTTC. It specifies CASSLIGGGSGANVLTF.

The chain has TRBV10-3 and TRBJ2-7; no definite D call. Trimming stripped 2 bases from V and 3 bases from J, with 8 bases between. The germline CDR1 and CDR2 sequences are ENHRY and SYGVKD. This CDR3 spans 13 amino acids. CDR3 loop: CAISEVHNYEQYF. The CDR3 coding sequence is TGTGCCATCAGTGAGGTGCACAACTACGAGCAGTACTTC.

V is TRBV27 and J is TRBJ1-2, with 8 bases lining up with TRBD1. J lost 4 bases, V lost 0 bases, and 4 bases had no gene match. This CDR3 is 15 amino acids long. Per the germline V gene, CDR1 is MNHEY and CDR2 is SMNVEV (reference sequence). The CDR3 sequence is CASSLSTDRAYGYTF. In DNA form, the CDR3 reads TGTGCCAGCAGTTTATCCACGGACAGGGCCTATGGCTACACCTTC.

The chain couples TRBV13 to TRBJ2-3; TRBD2 matches at 9 bases. Germline V gives CDR1 PRHDT, CDR2 FYEKMQ (reference sequence). J was trimmed by 6 bases and V by 4 bases; bases with no gene match: 11. This CDR3 contains 16 residues. CDR3 region: CASSYHGRREGDTQYF. DNA of the CDR3: TGTGCCAGCAGCTACCACGGGAGGCGGGAGGGGGATACGCAGTATTTT.

The CDR3 sequence is CASSEAGTGAETQYF. The CDR3 coding sequence is TGTGCCAGCAGTGAAGCGGGGACAGGGGCGGAGACCCAGTACTTC. The chain recombines TRBV6-1 with TRBJ2-5; the match to TRBD1 covers 10 bases. Trimming cost V 0 bases and J 5 bases; bases outside gene matches: 3. The CDR3 consists of 15 residues. Germline V CDR1 and CDR2: MNHNS, SASEGT.

Of note for this clone: Its ends do not fully match the called genes, so a read error is possible. The CDR3 is CASSFSSFGGGSDTQYF. The CDR3 region has the DNA TGTGCTAGCAGCTTTTCAAGCTTTGGGGGCGGTTCAGATACGCAGTATTTT. The rearrangement uses TRBV11-3 and TRBJ2-3; D possibly corresponds to TRBD1 (6 bases). The germline V gene has CDR1 SGHNT and CDR2 YENEEA. The CDR3 totals 17 residues.

The rearrangement uses TRBV19 and TRBJ2-6, with a possible D match to TRBD1 (5 bases). V lost 6 bases and J 2 bases, leaving 11 bases between the germline ends. This CDR3 is 15 amino acids long. Germline V gene sequence: CDR1 LNHDA, CDR2 SQIVND (reference sequence). CDR3 DNA sequence: TGTGCCAGTAGCACCTCCAGGGCTGGGGCCAACGTCCTGACTTTC. The encoded protein is CASSTSRAGANVLTF.